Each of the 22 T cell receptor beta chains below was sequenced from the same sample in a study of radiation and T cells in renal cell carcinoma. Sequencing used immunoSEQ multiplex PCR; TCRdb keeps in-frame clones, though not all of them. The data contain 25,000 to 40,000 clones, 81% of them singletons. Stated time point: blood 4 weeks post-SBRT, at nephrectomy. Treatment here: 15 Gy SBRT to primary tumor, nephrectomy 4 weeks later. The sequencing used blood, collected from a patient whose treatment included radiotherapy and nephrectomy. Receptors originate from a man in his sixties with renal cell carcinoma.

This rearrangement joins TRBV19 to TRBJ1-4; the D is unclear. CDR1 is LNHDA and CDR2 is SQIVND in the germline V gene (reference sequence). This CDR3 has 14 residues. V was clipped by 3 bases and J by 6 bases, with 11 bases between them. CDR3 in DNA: TGTGCCAGTAGTATGGCGCCTTCCTATGAAAAACTGTTTTTT. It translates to CASSMAPSYEKLFF.

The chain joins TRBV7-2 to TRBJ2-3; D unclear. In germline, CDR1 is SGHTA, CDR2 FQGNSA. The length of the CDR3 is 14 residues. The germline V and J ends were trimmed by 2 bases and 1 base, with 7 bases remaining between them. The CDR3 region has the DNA TGTGCCAGCAGCTTAAGGTGGGGCACAGATACGCAGTATTTT. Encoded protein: CASSLRWGTDTQYF.

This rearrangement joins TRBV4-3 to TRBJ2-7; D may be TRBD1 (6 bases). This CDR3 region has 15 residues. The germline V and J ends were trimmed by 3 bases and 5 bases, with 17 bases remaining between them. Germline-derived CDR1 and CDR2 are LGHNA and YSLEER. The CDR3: CASSQTQGYGDEQYF. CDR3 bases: TGCGCCAGCAGCCAGACCCAGGGGTATGGGGACGAGCAGTACTTC.

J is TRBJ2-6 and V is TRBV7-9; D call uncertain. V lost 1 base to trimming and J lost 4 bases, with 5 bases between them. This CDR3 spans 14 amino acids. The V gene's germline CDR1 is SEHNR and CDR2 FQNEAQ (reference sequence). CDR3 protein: CASSLGLGANVLTF. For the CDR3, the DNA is TGTGCCAGCAGCTTAGGGTTAGGGGCCAACGTCCTGACTTTC. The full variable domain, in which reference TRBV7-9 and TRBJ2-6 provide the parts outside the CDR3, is DTGVSQNPRHKITKRGQNVTFRCDPISEHNRLYWYRQTLGQGPEFLTYFQNEAQLEKSRLLSDRFSAERPKGSFSTLEIQRTEQGDSAMYLCASSLGLGANVLTFGAGSRLTVL.

The DNA of the CDR3 is TGTGCCAGCACGGACAGGGAGAATGAAAAACTGTTTTTT. This gives the protein CASTDRENEKLFF. This chain connects TRBV6-5 to TRBJ1-4, with TRBD1 identical over 8 bases. The CDR3 consists of 13 residues. The ends lost 7 bases at V and 5 bases at J; junction bases unmatched: 3. Germline V CDR1 and CDR2: MNHEY, SVGAGI.

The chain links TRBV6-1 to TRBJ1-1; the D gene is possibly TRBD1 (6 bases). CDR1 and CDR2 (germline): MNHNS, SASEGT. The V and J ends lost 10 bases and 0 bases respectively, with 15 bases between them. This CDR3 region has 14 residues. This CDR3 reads CATFWGRLNTEAFF. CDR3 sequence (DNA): TGTGCCACCTTCTGGGGGCGGTTGAACACTGAAGCTTTCTTT.

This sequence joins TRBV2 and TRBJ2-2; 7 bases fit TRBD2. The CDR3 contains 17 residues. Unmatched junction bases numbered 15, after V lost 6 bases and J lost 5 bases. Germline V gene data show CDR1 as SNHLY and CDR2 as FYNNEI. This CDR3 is CASSSAIGIAGTGELFF. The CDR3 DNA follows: TGTGCCAGCAGCTCTGCAATCGGAATAGCGGGTACCGGGGAGCTGTTTTTT. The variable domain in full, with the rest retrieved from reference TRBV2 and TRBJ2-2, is EPEVTQTPSHQVTQMGQEVILRCVPISNHLYFYWYRQILGQKVEFLVSFYNNEISEKSEIFDDQFSVERPDGSNFTLKIRSTKLEDSAMYFCASSSAIGIAGTGELFFGEGSRLTVL.

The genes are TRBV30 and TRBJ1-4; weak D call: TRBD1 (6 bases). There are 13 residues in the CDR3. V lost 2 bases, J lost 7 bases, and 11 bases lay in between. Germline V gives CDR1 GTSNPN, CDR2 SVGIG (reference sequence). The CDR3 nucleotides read TGTGCCTGGAGTCCGGGACACGGTGAAAAACTGTTTTTT. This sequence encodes CAWSPGHGEKLFF.

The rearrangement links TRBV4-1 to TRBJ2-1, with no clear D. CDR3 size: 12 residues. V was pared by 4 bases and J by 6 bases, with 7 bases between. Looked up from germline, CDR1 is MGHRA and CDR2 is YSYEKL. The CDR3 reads CASSLTGNEQFF. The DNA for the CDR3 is TGCGCCAGCAGCCTAACGGGCAATGAGCAGTTCTTC.

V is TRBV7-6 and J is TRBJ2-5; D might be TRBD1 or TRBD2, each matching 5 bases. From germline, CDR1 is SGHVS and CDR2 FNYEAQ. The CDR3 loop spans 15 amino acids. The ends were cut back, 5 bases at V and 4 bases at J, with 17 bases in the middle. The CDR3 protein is CASSPFPLGVETQYF. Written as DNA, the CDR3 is TGTGCCAGCAGCCCGTTTCCCTTGGGGGTAGAGACCCAGTACTTC.

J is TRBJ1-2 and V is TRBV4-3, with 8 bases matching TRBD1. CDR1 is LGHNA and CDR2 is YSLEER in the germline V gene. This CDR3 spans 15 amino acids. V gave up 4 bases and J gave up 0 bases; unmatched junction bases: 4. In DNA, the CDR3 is TGCGCCAGCAGCCGCGAACAGGGGGCTAACTATGGCTACACCTTC. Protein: CASSREQGANYGYTF.

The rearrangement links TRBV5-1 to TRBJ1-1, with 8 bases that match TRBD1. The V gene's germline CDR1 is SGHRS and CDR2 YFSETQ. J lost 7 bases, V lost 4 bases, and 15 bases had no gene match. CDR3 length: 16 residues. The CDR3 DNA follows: TGCGCCAGCAGCCGATCGACAGGGGCGCGGTTTATTGAAGCTTTCTTT. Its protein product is CASSRSTGARFIEAFF.

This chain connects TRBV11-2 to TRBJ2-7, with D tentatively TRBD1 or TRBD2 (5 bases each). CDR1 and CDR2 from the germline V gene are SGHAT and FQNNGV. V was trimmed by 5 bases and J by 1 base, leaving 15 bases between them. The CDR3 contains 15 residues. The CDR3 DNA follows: TGTGCCAGCAGCAGACGGGACCACCGTTCCTACGAGCAGTACTTC. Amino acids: CASSRRDHRSYEQYF.

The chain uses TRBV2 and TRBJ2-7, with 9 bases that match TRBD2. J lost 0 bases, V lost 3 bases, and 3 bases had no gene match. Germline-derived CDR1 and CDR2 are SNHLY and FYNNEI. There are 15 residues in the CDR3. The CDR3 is CASSDLAGLSYEQYF. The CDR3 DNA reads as TGTGCCAGCAGTGACCTAGCGGGGCTCTCCTACGAGCAGTACTTC.

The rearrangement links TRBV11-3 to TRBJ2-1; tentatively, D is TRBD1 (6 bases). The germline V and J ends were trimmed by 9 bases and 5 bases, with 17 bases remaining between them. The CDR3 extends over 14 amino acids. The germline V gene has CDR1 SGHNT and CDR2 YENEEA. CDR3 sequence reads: CARKGGEGHNEQFF. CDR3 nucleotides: TGTGCCAGGAAAGGGGGTGAAGGGCACAATGAGCAGTTCTTC.

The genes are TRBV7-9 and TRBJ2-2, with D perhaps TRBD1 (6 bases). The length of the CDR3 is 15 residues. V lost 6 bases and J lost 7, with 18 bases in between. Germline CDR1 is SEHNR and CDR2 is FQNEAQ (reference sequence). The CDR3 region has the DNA TGTGCCAGCAGGCCTCAGGGGAAGATGGGCGGGGAGCTGTTTTTT. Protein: CASRPQGKMGGELFF.

CDR3 nucleotide sequence: TGTGCCAGCAGCCTAGGGACAGTAAGGCAGTTCTTC. It yields the protein CASSLGTVRQFF. The V and J genes are TRBV7-2 and TRBJ2-1, with 7 bases lining up with TRBD1. In germline, CDR1 is SGHTA, CDR2 FQGNSA. The CDR3 length is 12 residues. Trimming removed 5 bases from V and 12 bases from J; junction bases left unmatched: 7.

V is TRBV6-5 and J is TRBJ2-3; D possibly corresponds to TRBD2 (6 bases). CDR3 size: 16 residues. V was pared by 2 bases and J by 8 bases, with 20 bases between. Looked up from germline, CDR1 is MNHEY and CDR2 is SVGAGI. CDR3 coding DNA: TGTGCCAGCAGTTACAGTACTCGGGCGGGGCCGAGTACGCAGTATTTT. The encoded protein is CASSYSTRAGPSTQYF.

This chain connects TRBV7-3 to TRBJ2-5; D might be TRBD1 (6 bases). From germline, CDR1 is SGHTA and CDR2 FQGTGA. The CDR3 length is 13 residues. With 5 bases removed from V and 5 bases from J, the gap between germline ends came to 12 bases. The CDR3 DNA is TGTGCCAGCAGCAGAAACAGGGAGGAGACCCAGTACTTC. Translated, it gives CASSRNREETQYF.

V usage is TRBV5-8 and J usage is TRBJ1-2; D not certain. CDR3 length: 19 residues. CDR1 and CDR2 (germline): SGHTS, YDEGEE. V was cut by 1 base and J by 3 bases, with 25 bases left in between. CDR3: CASSLQISSLIRGDYGYTF. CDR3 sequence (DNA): TGTGCCAGCAGCTTGCAAATTTCATCTCTAATTCGCGGGGACTATGGCTACACCTTC.

The CDR3 DNA is TGTGCCAGTATGGCCCTCTCCGGGAGGGTTTCCTACAATGAGCAGTTCTTC. This gives the protein CASMALSGRVSYNEQFF. The chain employs TRBV27 and TRBJ2-1; TRBD2 matches 8 bases. The CDR3 length is 17 residues. In germline, CDR1 is MNHEY, CDR2 SMNVEV (reference sequence). V lost 9 bases and J lost 1; bases outside the gene matches: 14.

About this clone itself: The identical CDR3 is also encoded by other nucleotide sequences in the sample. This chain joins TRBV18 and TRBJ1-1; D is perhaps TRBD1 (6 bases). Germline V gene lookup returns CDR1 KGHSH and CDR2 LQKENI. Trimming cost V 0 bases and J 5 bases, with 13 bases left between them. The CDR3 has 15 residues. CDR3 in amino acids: CASSPPQGQGTEAFF. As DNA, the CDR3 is TGTGCCAGCTCACCACCACAGGGCCAGGGGACTGAAGCTTTCTTT.